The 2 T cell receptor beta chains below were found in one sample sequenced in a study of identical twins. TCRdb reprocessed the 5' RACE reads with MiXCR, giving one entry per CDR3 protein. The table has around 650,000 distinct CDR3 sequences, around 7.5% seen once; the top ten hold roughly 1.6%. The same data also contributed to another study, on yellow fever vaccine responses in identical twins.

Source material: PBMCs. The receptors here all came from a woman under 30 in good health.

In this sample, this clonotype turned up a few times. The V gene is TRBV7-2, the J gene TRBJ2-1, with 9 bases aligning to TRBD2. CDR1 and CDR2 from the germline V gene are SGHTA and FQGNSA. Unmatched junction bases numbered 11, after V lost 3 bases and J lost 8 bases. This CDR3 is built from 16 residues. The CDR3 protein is CASSFTGTSSWYEQFF. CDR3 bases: TGTGCCAGCAGCTTCACCGGGACTAGCAGTTGGTATGAGCAGTTCTTC. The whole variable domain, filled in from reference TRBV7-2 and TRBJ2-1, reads GAGVSQSPSNKVTEKGKDVELRCDPISGHTALYWYRQSLGQGLEFLIYFQGNSAPDKSGLPSDRFSAERTGGSVSTLTIQRTQQEDSAVYLCASSFTGTSSWYEQFFGPGTRLTVL.

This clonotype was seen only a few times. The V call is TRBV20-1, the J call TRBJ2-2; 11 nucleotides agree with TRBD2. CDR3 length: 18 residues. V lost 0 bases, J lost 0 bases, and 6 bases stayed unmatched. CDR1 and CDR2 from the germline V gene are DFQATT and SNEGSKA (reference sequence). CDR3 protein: CSARDGVAGGPNTGELFF. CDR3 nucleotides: TGCAGTGCTAGAGATGGGGTAGCGGGGGGGCCGAACACCGGGGAGCTGTTTTTT.